One sample yielded the 6 T cell receptor beta chains listed below, sequenced in a study of T cell responses to AZD1222 COVID-19 vaccine (dated by TCRdb to the early 2020s). Library construction relied on the immunoSEQ multiplex PCR assay. TCRdb mirrors the immuneACCESS table, restricted to in-frame sequences. Some clones are absent from its copies; in checked studies, under half trace to an unresolved V gene, and the reason for the others is unknown. The sample records 20,000 to 25,000 clones, approximately 82% of which are singletons. Around 41% of the sample is in the top ten clones. The label giving this sample's time point can be read as: baseline before first vaccination. The specimen was peripheral blood, collected on day 0 of AZD1222 vaccination. Receptors were obtained from an adult in good health.

The V call is TRBV4-3, the J call TRBJ1-1, with D perhaps matching TRBD1 (5 bases). V lost 4 bases, J lost 3 bases, and 12 bases lay in between. The CDR3 is 14 amino acids. CDR1 and CDR2 (germline): LGHNA, YSLEER. This chain's CDR3 is CASSPGRGYTEAFF. The DNA for the CDR3 is TGCGCCAGCAGCCCCGGTCGGGGGTACACTGAAGCTTTCTTT.

This sequence joins TRBV7-9 and TRBJ1-1; D unclear. Trimming removed 1 base at V and 10 bases at J, with 7 bases between. In germline, CDR1 is SEHNR, CDR2 FQNEAQ (reference sequence). The CDR3 is made up of 11 amino acids. In DNA, the CDR3 is TGTGCCAGCAGCTTAGGGCACGGAGCTTTCTTT. It encodes CASSLGHGAFF.

The chain is built from TRBV5-1 and TRBJ2-3; D perhaps matches TRBD1 (6 bases). V lost 3 bases to trimming and J lost 3 bases, with 17 bases between them. Germline CDR1 is SGHRS and CDR2 is YFSETQ. The CDR3 has 16 amino acids. CDR3 in amino acids: CASSWGLAPNTDTQYF. The DNA of the CDR3 is TGCGCCAGCAGCTGGGGGCTAGCTCCCAATACAGATACGCAGTATTTT. The entire variable domain, with the rest obtained from reference TRBV5-1 and TRBJ2-3, is as follows: KAGVTQTPRYLIKTRGQQVTLSCSPISGHRSVSWYQQTPGQGLQFLFEYFSETQRNKGNFPGRFSGRQFSNSRSEMNVSTLELGDSALYLCASSWGLAPNTDTQYFGPGTRLTVL.

The V and J genes are TRBV6-5 and TRBJ2-1; possible D gene TRBD2, 6 bases. V was trimmed by 4 bases and J by 2 bases, leaving 6 bases between them. Germline V gene lookup returns CDR1 MNHEY and CDR2 SVGAGI. This CDR3 comprises 13 residues. CDR3 nucleotide sequence: TGTGCCAGCAGTTGGGGGGCCTACAATGAGCAGTTCTTC. Amino acid sequence: CASSWGAYNEQFF.

The chain carries TRBV5-1 and TRBJ2-7; the D gene is possibly TRBD1 (8 bases). The germline gives CDR1 SGHRS, CDR2 YFSETQ. The length of the CDR3 is 14 residues. V was pared by 5 bases and J by 0 bases, with 12 bases between. This CDR3 reads CASRQGGTSYEQYF. The DNA of the CDR3 is TGCGCCAGCAGACAGGGGGGGACCTCCTACGAGCAGTACTTC.

The chain links TRBV29-1 to TRBJ2-1, with a weak D call TRBD1 (8 bases). This CDR3 spans 15 amino acids. Trimming removed 5 bases at V and 7 bases at J, with 21 bases between. Germline V gene data show CDR1 as SQVTM and CDR2 as ANQGSEA. The CDR3 protein is CSVNGLNRGGNEQFF. The CDR3 DNA reads TGCAGCGTTAACGGTTTGAACAGGGGGGGAAATGAGCAGTTCTTC.